This TCR beta chain was captured by sequencing in a study of control samples from healthy donors and cancer patients. In this sample, this clone turned up once. The germline V and J ends were trimmed by 1 base and 0 bases, with 6 bases remaining between them. CDR1 and CDR2 (germline): SGHVS, FQNEAQ. The length of the CDR3 is 14 residues. The table came from immunoSEQ multiplex PCR; TCRdb's copy has only in-frame clones and leaves some out. The table shows about 98,000 clones, with almost 85% occurring only once. The sequenced sample consisted of blood. The receptor was isolated from a man in his 60s in good health. This chain connects TRBV7-8 to TRBJ2-5; unclear D gene. In DNA, the CDR3 is TGTGCCAGCAGCTTAGGCACATACCAAGAGACCCAGTACTTC. Encoded protein: CASSLGTYQETQYF. Drawing the rest from reference TRBV7-8 and TRBJ2-5, the complete variable domain is GAGVSQSPRYKVAKRGQDVALRCDPISGHVSLFWYQQALGQGPEFLTYFQNEAQLDKSGLPSDRFFAERPEGSVSTLKIQRTQQEDSAVYLCASSLGTYQETQYFGPGTRLLVL.